This T cell receptor beta chain was identified during a study of shared clonotypes between healthy human individuals. For the study at large: The cohort had a couple of women and three men, ages 18 to 49.

Healthy HIV-negative adults without recent acute infections or vaccinations served as donors. This clone was seen a single time. The unsorted PBMC sample used ten immunoSEQ deep assay plates. Assay used: immunoSEQ multiplex PCR; TCRdb lists only in-frame clones, some missing. This table holds 470,000 or so clones, more than 65% found once. The V gene end was trimmed by 1 base and the J gene end by 6 bases; junction bases not matched to a gene: 5. Germline loops: CDR1 SGHDN, CDR2 FVKESK. This CDR3 comprises 14 residues. The receptor's source is a woman aged 40 to 50 in good health. Some clones in this sample may be carry-over from other donors' samples. Material: PBMCs. This chain connects TRBV14 to TRBJ2-7, with TRBD1 identical over 8 bases. In DNA, the CDR3 is TGTGCCAGCAGCCAAGTCAGGGGGCTCGGCGAGCAGTACTTC. Protein: CASSQVRGLGEQYF.